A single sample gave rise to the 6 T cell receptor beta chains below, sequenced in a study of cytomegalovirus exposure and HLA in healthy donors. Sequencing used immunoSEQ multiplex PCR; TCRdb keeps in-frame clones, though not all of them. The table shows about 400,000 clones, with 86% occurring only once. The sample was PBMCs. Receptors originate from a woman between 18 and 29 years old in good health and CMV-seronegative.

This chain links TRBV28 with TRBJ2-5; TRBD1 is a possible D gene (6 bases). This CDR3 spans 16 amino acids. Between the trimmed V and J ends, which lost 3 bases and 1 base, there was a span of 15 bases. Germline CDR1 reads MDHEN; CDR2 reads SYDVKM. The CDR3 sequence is CASSFWDTPSQETQYF. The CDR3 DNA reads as TGTGCCAGCAGTTTCTGGGACACTCCTTCCCAAGAGACCCAGTACTTC.

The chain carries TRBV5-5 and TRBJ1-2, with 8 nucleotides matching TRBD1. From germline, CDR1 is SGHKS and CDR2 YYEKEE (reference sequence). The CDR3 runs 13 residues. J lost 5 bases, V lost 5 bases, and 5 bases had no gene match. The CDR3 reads CASSFGQGYGYTF. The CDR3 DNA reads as TGTGCCAGCAGTTTCGGACAGGGATATGGCTACACCTTC.

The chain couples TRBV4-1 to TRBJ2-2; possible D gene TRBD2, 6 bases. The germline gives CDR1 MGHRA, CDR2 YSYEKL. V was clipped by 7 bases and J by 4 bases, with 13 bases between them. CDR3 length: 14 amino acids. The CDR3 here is CASKPGLTTGELFF. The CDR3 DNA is TGCGCCAGCAAGCCCGGACTAACCACCGGGGAGCTGTTTTTT.

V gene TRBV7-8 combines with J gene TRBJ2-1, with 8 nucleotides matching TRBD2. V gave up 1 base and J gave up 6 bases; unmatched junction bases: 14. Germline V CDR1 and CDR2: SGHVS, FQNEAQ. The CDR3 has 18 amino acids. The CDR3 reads CASSLEGPAGDPGNEQFF. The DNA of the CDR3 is TGTGCCAGCAGCTTAGAAGGTCCAGCGGGAGACCCGGGCAATGAGCAGTTCTTC.

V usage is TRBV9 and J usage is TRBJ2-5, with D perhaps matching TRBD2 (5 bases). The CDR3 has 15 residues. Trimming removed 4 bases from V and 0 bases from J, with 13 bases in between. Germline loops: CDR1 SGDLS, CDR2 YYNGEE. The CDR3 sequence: CASSPIIGDQETQYF. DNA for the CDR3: TGTGCCAGCAGCCCTATCATCGGGGACCAAGAGACCCAGTACTTC. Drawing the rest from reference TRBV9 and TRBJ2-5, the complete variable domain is DSGVTQTPKHLITATGQRVTLRCSPRSGDLSVYWYQQSLDQGLQFLIQYYNGEERAKGNILERFSAQQFPDLHSELNLSSLELGDSALYFCASSPIIGDQETQYFGPGTRLLVL.

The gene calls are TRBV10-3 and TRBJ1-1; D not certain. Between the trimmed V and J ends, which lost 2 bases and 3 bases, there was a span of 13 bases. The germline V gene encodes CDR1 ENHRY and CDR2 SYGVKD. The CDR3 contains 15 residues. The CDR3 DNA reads TGTGCCATCAGTGAGAGGCGGGGTCGGTACACTGAAGCTTTCTTT. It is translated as CAISERRGRYTEAFF.